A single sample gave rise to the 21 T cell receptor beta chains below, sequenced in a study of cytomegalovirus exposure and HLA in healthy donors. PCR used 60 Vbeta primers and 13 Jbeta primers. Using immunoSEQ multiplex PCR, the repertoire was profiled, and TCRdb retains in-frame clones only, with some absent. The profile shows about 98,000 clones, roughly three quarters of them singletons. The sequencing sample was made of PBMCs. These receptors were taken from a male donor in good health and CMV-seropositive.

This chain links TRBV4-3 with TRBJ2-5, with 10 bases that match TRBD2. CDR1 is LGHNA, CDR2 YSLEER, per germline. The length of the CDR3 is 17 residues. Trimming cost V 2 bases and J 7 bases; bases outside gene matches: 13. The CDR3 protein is CASSQKIAGGPESTQYF. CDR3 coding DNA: TGCGCCAGCAGCCAAAAAATAGCGGGAGGACCCGAGTCGACCCAGTACTTC.

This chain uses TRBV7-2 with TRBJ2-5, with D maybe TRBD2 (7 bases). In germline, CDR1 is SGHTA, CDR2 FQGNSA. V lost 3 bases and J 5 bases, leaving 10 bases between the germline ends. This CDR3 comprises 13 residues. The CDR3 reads CASSFKGGETQYF. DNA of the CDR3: TGTGCCAGCAGCTTCAAGGGGGGGGAGACCCAGTACTTC.

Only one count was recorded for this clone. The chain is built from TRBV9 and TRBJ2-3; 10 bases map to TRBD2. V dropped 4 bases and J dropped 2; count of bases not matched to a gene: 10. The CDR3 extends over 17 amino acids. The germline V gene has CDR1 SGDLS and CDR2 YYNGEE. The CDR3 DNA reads TGTGCCAGCAGCCCGGGGGGACTAGCGACCCTCACAGATACGCAGTATTTT. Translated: CASSPGGLATLTDTQYF.

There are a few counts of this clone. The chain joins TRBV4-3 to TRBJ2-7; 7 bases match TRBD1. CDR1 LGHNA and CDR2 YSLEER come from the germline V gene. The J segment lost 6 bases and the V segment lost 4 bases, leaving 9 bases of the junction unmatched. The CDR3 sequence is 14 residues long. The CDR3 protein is CASSLRPRDSEQYF. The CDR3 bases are TGCGCCAGCAGCCTCCGACCCCGGGACAGCGAGCAGTACTTC.

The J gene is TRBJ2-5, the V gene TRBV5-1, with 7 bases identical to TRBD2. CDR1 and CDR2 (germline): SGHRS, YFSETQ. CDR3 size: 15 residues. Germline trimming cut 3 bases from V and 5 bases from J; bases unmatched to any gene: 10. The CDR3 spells CASSSLAGQGETQYF. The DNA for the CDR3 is TGCGCCAGCAGCTCGTTAGCGGGCCAGGGCGAGACCCAGTACTTC.

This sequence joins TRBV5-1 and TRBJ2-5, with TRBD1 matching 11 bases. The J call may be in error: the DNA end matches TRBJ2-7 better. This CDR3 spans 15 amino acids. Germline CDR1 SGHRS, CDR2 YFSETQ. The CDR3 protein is CASSSSGTGGAEQYF. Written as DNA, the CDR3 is TGCGCCAGCAGCTCTTCCGGGACAGGGGGGGCCGAGCAGTACTTC.

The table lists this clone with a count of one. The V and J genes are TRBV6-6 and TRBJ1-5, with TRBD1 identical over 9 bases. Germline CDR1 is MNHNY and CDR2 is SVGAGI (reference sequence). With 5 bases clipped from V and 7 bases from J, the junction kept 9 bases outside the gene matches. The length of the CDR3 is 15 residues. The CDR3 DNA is TGTGCCAGCAGTCCTAACCGGGACAGGGCCCAGCCCCAGCATTTT. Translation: CASSPNRDRAQPQHF.

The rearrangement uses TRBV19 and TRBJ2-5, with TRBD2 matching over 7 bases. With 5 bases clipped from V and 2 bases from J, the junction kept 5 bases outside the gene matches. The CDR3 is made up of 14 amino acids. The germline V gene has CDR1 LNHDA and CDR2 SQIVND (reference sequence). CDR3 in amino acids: CASSPLAAQETQYF. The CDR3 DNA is TGTGCCAGTAGTCCTCTAGCGGCGCAAGAGACCCAGTACTTC.

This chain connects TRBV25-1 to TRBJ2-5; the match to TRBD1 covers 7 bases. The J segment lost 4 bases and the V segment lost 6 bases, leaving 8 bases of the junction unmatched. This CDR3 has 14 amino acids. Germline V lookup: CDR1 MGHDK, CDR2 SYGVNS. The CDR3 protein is CASRPGTVRETQYF. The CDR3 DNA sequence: TGTGCCAGCAGGCCAGGGACAGTGAGAGAGACCCAGTACTTC.

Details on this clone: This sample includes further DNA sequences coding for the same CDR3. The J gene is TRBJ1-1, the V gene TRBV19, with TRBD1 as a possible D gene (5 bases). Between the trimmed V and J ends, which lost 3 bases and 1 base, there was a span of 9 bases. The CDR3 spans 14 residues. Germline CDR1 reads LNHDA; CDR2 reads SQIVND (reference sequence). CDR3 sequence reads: CASSIGQGNTEAFF. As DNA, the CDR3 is TGTGCCAGTAGTATCGGTCAGGGGAACACTGAAGCTTTCTTT.

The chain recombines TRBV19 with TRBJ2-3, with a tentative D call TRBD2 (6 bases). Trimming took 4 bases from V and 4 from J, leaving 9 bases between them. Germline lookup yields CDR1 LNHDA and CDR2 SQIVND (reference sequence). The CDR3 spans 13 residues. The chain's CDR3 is CASSRGTADTQYF. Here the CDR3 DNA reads TGTGCCAGTAGTAGAGGGACTGCAGATACGCAGTATTTT.

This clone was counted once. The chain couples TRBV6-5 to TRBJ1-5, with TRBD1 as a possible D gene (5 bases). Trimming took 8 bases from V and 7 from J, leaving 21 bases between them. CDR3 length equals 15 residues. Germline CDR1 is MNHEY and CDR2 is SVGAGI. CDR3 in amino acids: CASSRWQGGGQPQHF. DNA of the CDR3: TGTGCCAGCTCAAGGTGGCAGGGCGGCGGCCAGCCCCAGCATTTT.

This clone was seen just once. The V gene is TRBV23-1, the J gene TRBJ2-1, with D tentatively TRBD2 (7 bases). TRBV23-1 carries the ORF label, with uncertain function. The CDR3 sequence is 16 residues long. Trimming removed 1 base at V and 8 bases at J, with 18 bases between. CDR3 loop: CASSQWVPREGDEQFF. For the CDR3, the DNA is TGCGCCAGCAGTCAATGGGTCCCGAGGGAGGGGGATGAGCAGTTCTTC.

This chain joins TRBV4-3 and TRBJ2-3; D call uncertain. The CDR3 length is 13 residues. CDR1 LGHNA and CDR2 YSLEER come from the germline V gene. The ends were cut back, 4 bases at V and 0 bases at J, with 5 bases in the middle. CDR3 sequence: CASSRSSTDTQYF. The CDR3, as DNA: TGCGCCAGCAGCCGTAGCAGCACAGATACGCAGTATTTT.

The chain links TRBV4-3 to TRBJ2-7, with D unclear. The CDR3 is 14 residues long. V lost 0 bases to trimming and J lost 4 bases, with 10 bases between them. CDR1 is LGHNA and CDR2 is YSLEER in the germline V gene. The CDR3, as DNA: TGCGCCAGCAGCCAAGATCGAATCAGTTACGAGCAGTACTTC. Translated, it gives CASSQDRISYEQYF.

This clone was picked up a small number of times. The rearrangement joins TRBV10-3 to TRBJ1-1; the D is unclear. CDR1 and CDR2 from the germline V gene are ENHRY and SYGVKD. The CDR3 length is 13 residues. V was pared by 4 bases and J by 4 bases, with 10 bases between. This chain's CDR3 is CAISGADATEAFF. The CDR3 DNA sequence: TGTGCCATCAGTGGGGCAGACGCCACTGAAGCTTTCTTT.

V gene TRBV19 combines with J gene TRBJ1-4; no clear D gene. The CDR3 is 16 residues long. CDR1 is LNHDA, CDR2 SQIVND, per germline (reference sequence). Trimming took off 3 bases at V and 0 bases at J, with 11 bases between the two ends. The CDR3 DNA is TGTGCCAGTAGTATTGGCCTCACCGCAACTAATGAAAAACTGTTTTTT. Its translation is CASSIGLTATNEKLFF. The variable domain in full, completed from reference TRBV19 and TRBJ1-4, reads DGGITQSPKYLFRKEGQNVTLSCEQNLNHDAMYWYRQDPGQGLRLIYYSQIVNDFQKGDIAEGYSVSREKKESFPLTVTSAQKNPTAFYLCASSIGLTATNEKLFFGSGTQLSVL.

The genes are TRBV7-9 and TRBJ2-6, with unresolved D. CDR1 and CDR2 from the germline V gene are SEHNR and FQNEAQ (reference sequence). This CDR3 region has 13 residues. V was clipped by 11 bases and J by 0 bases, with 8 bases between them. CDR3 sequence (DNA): TGTGCCTGCCCCGGCTCTGGGGCCAACGTCCTGACTTTC. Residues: CACPGSGANVLTF.

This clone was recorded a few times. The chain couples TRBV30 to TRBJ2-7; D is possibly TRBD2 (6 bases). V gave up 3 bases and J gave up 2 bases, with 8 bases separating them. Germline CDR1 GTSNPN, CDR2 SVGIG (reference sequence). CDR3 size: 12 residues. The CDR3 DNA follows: TGTGCCTGGAGCGCGGGAACCTACGAGCAGTACTTC. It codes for CAWSAGTYEQYF.

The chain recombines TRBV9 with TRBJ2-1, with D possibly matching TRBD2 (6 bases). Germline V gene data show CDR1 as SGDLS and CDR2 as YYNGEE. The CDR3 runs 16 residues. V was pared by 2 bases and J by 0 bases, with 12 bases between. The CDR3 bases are TGTGCCAGCAGCGTTCGGCGGGATACCTCCTACAATGAGCAGTTCTTC. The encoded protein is CASSVRRDTSYNEQFF.

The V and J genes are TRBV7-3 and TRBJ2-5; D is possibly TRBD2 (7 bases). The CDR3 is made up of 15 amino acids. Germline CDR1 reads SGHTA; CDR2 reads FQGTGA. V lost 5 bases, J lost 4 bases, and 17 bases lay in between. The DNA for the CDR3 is TGTGCCAGCAGCCGGGGGGCCGGGATGGGAGAGACCCAGTACTTC. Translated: CASSRGAGMGETQYF.